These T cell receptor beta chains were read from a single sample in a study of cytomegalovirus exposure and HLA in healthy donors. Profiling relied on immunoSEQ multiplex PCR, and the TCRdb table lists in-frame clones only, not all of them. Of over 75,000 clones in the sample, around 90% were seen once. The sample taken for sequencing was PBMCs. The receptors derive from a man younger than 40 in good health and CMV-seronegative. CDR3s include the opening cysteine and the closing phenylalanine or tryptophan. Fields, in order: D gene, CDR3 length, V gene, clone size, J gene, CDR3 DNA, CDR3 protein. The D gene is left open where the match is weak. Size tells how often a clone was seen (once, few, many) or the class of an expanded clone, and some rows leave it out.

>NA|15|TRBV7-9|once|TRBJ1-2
TGTGCCAGCAGCGTACAGGGTATTCTTTACGATGGCTACACCTTC
CASSVQGILYDGYTF
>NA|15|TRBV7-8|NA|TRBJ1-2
TGTGCCAGCAGCTTATCGGGCAGGGGACCTTATGGCTACACCTTC
CASSLSGRGPYGYTF
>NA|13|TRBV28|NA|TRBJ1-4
TGTGCCAGCAGTTCAGGGTTAAGTGAAAAACTGTTTTTT
CASSSGLSEKLFF
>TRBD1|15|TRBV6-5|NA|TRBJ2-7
TGTGCCAGCAGCAAAGGACAGGGTTATTCTTACGAGCAGTACTTC
CASSKGQGYSYEQYF
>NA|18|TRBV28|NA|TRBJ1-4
TGTGCCAGCTGTCGTTCGGGACATGGGTCAATGACTAATGAAAAACTGTTTTTT
CASCRSGHGSMTNEKLFF
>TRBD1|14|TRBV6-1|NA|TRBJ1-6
TGTGCCAGCAGAGAGCCTAGGGACAGGTCACCCCTCCACTTT
CASREPRDRSPLHF
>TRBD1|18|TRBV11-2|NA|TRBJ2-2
TGTGCCAGCAGCCCCACCTCTGGACAGGGGTTTAACACCGGGGAGCTGTTTTTT
CASSPTSGQGFNTGELFF
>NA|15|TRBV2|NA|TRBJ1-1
TGTGCCAGCACTACATGGGGGAGGTCGAACACTGAAGCTTTCTTT
CASTTWGRSNTEAFF
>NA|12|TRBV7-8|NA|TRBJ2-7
TGTGCCAGCAGCTCATACAGCTACGAGCAGTACTTC
CASSSYSYEQYF
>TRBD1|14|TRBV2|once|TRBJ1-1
TGTGCCAGCAGTGAAACAGGGGGCAATACTGAAGCTTTCTTT
CASSETGGNTEAFF